These 29 T cell receptor beta chains were sequenced from one sample in a study of OX40 agonist ivuxolimab in advanced cancers. This table comes from immunoSEQ multiplex PCR, and its TCRdb copy is limited to in-frame clones, with some not included. Of 65,000 to 70,000 clones in the sample, around 87% were seen once. Sequencing used CD4+ or CD8+ T cells sorted from blood, obtained in a trial of the OX40 agonist ivuxolimab. The source is an adult with an advanced solid tumor such as melanoma, head and neck, liver or kidney cancer.

This chain links TRBV28 with TRBJ2-2; 10 positions agree with TRBD2. This CDR3 is built from 14 residues. Germline values: CDR1 MDHEN, CDR2 SYDVKM. The V segment lost 10 bases and the J segment 5 bases; nucleotides outside the gene matches: 7. DNA for the CDR3: TGTGCCACTTCTAGCGGGAGTCGGACCGGGGAGCTGTTTTTT. Its protein is CATSSGSRTGELFF.

This clone was seen a single time. The chain has TRBV21-1 and TRBJ1-5. TRBV21-1 is a pseudogene locus. The length of the CDR3 is 19 residues. The CDR3 DNA reads as TGTGCCAGCAGCGTTGGGGGTGGGCCAAAACTCTATAGCAATCAGCCCCAGCATTTT. Its translation is CASSVGGGPKLYSNQPQHF.

This clone was seen more than once but under ten times. The chain joins TRBV6-1 to TRBJ2-7, with D hard to call. CDR1 is MNHNS, CDR2 SASEGT, per germline. The CDR3 has 11 amino acids. V was trimmed by 10 bases and J by 9 bases, leaving 16 bases between them. The DNA for the CDR3 is TGTGCCACCCTGGGCCAACACGGGCAGTACTTC. Amino acid sequence: CATLGQHGQYF.

The CDR3 bases are TGTGCCAGCAGCTTAGCTATCGGGACGTCGAACACCGGGGAGCTGTTTTTT. This codes for CASSLAIGTSNTGELFF. V is TRBV7-6 and J is TRBJ2-2; D possibly matches TRBD1 or TRBD2 (5 bases each). The CDR3 spans 17 residues. Trimming cost V 0 bases and J 0 bases, with 11 bases left between them. CDR1 SGHVS and CDR2 FNYEAQ come from the germline V gene.

The genes are TRBV5-1 and TRBJ2-3, with D maybe TRBD2 (6 bases). This CDR3 is 16 amino acids long. In germline, CDR1 is SGHRS, CDR2 YFSETQ. The V gene lost 0 bases and the J gene lost 5 bases, with 16 bases spanning the gap. The CDR3 bases are TGCGCCAGCAGCTTGGAGGGTAGCGGACAAATAGATACGCAGTATTTT. It encodes CASSLEGSGQIDTQYF.

The chain combines TRBV27 with TRBJ1-2, with no clear D. The V end lost 1 base, the J end lost 7 bases, and 7 bases lay between the germline ends. The CDR3 sequence is 12 residues long. CDR1 MNHEY and CDR2 SMNVEV come from the germline V gene (reference sequence). Here the CDR3 DNA reads TGTGCCAGCAGTTTATACGGTATTGGCTACACCTTC. Protein product: CASSLYGIGYTF.

This chain joins TRBV4-2 and TRBJ1-4; D unclear. The ends were cut back, 1 base at V and 5 bases at J, with 11 bases in the middle. The germline V gene has CDR1 LGHNA and CDR2 YNFKEQ. This CDR3 has 15 amino acids. The CDR3 sequence: CASSQVRGFNEKLFF. In DNA, the CDR3 is TGTGCCAGCAGCCAAGTCCGGGGATTCAATGAAAAACTGTTTTTT.

The V gene is TRBV7-9, the J gene TRBJ1-2; unclear D gene. The CDR3 has 14 amino acids. The V gene's germline CDR1 is SEHNR and CDR2 FQNEAQ (reference sequence). Trimming shortened V by 1 base and J by 2 bases, and 8 bases separated the two germline ends. The CDR3 DNA reads as TGTGCCAGCAGCTTAGAGGGCAGAAACTATGGCTACACCTTC. It translates to CASSLEGRNYGYTF.

The gene calls are TRBV2 and TRBJ1-1, with 7 nucleotides matching TRBD1. With V trimmed by 5 bases and J by 0 bases, 15 bases remained unmatched. Germline lookup yields CDR1 SNHLY and CDR2 FYNNEI. CDR3 length: 18 residues. The CDR3 region has the DNA TGTGCCAGCAGTCGACAGACAGGGATCGAACTTATGAACACTGAAGCTTTCTTT. The encoded protein is CASSRQTGIELMNTEAFF.

V is TRBV7-2 and J is TRBJ2-1, with 14 bases matching TRBD2. Per germline, CDR1 SGHTA and CDR2 FQGNSA. This CDR3 has 16 residues. After removal of 5 bases from V and 8 bases from J, the junction contained 8 bases not matched to a gene. This chain's CDR3 is CASSHTGTSGSYEQFF. CDR3 sequence (DNA): TGTGCCAGCAGCCATACCGGGACTAGCGGGAGTTATGAGCAGTTCTTC.

The V and J genes are TRBV5-5 and TRBJ1-3; no clear D gene. This CDR3 contains 12 residues. V dropped 4 bases and J dropped 1 base, with 3 bases sitting between them. Germline CDR1 is SGHKS and CDR2 is YYEKEE (reference sequence). The CDR3 reads CASSQSGNTIYF. The CDR3 DNA is TGTGCCAGCAGCCAATCTGGAAACACCATATATTTT.

The chain carries TRBV5-4 and TRBJ2-2; D unclear. V was shortened by 0 bases and J by 1 base, with 7 bases between the two germline ends. The CDR3 is made up of 15 amino acids. Germline V gene sequence: CDR1 SGHNT, CDR2 YYREEE (reference sequence). The CDR3 here is CASSLAQLNTGELFF. Here the CDR3 DNA reads TGTGCCAGCAGCTTGGCTCAACTGAACACCGGGGAGCTGTTTTTT.

The genes are TRBV5-1 and TRBJ2-3; D unclear. Looked up from germline, CDR1 is SGHRS and CDR2 is YFSETQ. V lost 6 bases, J lost 3 bases, and 8 bases lay in between. The CDR3 contains 12 residues. This CDR3 is CASTLGTDTQYF. In nucleotides, the CDR3 is TGCGCCAGCACTCTTGGAACAGATACGCAGTATTTT. Full variable domain (outside the CDR3, taken from reference TRBV5-1 and TRBJ2-3): KAGVTQTPRYLIKTRGQQVTLSCSPISGHRSVSWYQQTPGQGLQFLFEYFSETQRNKGNFPGRFSGRQFSNSRSEMNVSTLELGDSALYLCASTLGTDTQYFGPGTRLTVL.

This clone was counted a single time. The CDR3 sequence: CASSFSGTDEQYF. CDR3 DNA sequence: TGTGCCAGCAGCTTTAGCGGGACCGACGAGCAGTACTTC. The rearrangement uses TRBV11-2 and TRBJ2-7, with 8 bases aligning to TRBD2. The CDR3 sequence is 13 residues long. The germline gives CDR1 SGHAT, CDR2 FQNNGV. The trim removed 3 bases at V and 5 bases at J, leaving 3 bases unmatched.

The chain recombines TRBV18 with TRBJ2-3, with D unresolved. The CDR3 spans 15 residues. Trimming removed 6 bases from V and 3 bases from J, with 16 bases in between. Germline CDR1 and CDR2: KGHSH and LQKENI. CDR3 protein: CASSSTTRRTDTQYF. In DNA form, the CDR3 reads TGTGCCAGCTCGTCTACAACACGGCGGACAGATACGCAGTATTTT.

The chain recombines TRBV5-1 with TRBJ2-7; 9 bases map to TRBD1. The CDR3 runs to 15 residues. V was pared by 4 bases and J by 6 bases, with 11 bases of the junction left unmatched. Per the germline V gene, CDR1 is SGHRS and CDR2 is YFSETQ. CDR3 protein: CASSPLTGGSGEQYF. DNA of the CDR3: TGCGCCAGCAGCCCGCTGACAGGGGGATCGGGCGAGCAGTACTTC.

This clone has only a few counts. V and J are TRBV7-9 and TRBJ2-7; maybe TRBD2 (5 bases). CDR1 is SEHNR and CDR2 is FQNEAQ in the germline V gene (reference sequence). The V end lost 3 bases, the J end lost 3 bases, and 12 bases lay between the germline ends. The CDR3 runs 14 residues. CDR3 sequence: CASSFSQAGYEQYF. Written as DNA, the CDR3 is TGTGCCAGCAGCTTCTCCCAGGCGGGCTACGAGCAGTACTTC.

The rearrangement uses TRBV7-2 and TRBJ1-1; D not resolved. Per germline, CDR1 SGHTA and CDR2 FQGNSA. Trimming cost V 5 bases and J 0 bases, with 7 bases left between them. The CDR3 totals 13 residues. The CDR3 coding sequence is TGTGCCAGCAGCCCGGCCATGAACACTGAAGCTTTCTTT. It is translated as CASSPAMNTEAFF.

The J gene is TRBJ1-5, the V gene TRBV6-6, with no clear D. This CDR3 is built from 14 residues. The germline V and J ends were trimmed by 7 bases and 9 bases, with 19 bases remaining between them. From germline, CDR1 is MNHNY and CDR2 SVGAGI (reference sequence). CDR3 bases: TGTGCCAGCAAACCTTCGGGCGGGAGCGGGCCCCAGCATTTT. Amino acids: CASKPSGGSGPQHF.

In this sample, this clone turned up once. This rearrangement joins TRBV10-3 to TRBJ2-3; D assignment may be TRBD1 or TRBD2 (5 bases each). V gave up 3 bases and J gave up 1 base, with 11 bases separating them. From germline, CDR1 is ENHRY and CDR2 SYGVKD. There are 15 residues in the CDR3. CDR3 residues: CAISDRDRRTDTQYF. The CDR3 nucleotides are TGTGCCATCAGTGACCGGGACCGACGCACAGATACGCAGTATTTT.

The genes are TRBV7-2 and TRBJ1-4; D is undetermined. V dropped 0 bases and J dropped 8 bases, with 13 bases sitting between them. The CDR3 sequence is 15 residues long. Per the germline V gene, CDR1 is SGHTA and CDR2 is FQGNSA. The CDR3 DNA reads as TGTGCCAGCAGCTTAGCCCAAGGATTTGGCGAAAAACTGTTTTTT. It specifies CASSLAQGFGEKLFF. Based on the CDR3 plus reference TRBV7-2 and TRBJ1-4, the full variable domain is GAGVSQSPSNKVTEKGKDVELRCDPISGHTALYWYRQSLGQGLEFLIYFQGNSAPDKSGLPSDRFSAERTGGSVSTLTIQRTQQEDSAVYLCASSLAQGFGEKLFFGSGTQLSVL.

This chain uses TRBV11-1 with TRBJ1-1; D unclear. CDR1 and CDR2 from the germline V gene are SGHAT and FQDESV (reference sequence). The CDR3 spans 11 residues. V was trimmed by 3 bases and J by 7 bases, leaving 6 bases between them. The CDR3 is CASSLSSEAFF. The DNA of the CDR3 is TGTGCCAGCAGCTTGAGTAGTGAAGCTTTCTTT. The full variable domain, its missing parts supplied by reference TRBV11-1 and TRBJ1-1, is EAEVAQSPRYKITEKSQAVAFWCDPISGHATLYWYRQILGQGPELLVQFQDESVVDDSQLPKDRFSAERLKGVDSTLKIQPAELGDSAMYLCASSLSSEAFFGQGTRLTVV.

The chain joins TRBV27 to TRBJ1-6; TRBD1 matches 9 bases. The length of the CDR3 is 16 residues. The trim removed 2 bases at V and 6 bases at J, leaving 5 bases unmatched. Germline lookup yields CDR1 MNHEY and CDR2 SMNVEV (reference sequence). CDR3 loop: CASSLDVTGGNSPLHF. For the CDR3, the DNA is TGTGCCAGCAGTTTAGATGTGACAGGGGGTAATTCACCCCTCCACTTT.

The chain combines TRBV4-2 with TRBJ2-5; the match to TRBD1 covers 11 bases. The germline CDR1 and CDR2 sequences are LGHNA and YNFKEQ. This CDR3 region has 13 residues. V shed 4 bases and J 5 bases; nucleotides not matched to a gene: 0. The CDR3 loop reads CASSRTGGETQYF. DNA of the CDR3: TGTGCCAGCAGCCGGACAGGGGGCGAGACCCAGTACTTC.

This rearrangement joins TRBV19 to TRBJ1-1; 8 nucleotides agree with TRBD1. Trimming at V came to 0 bases and at J to 0 bases, leaving 6 bases not matched to a gene. Germline-derived CDR1 and CDR2 are LNHDA and SQIVND (reference sequence). This CDR3 spans 17 amino acids. CDR3 residues: CASSIDLGQGMNTEAFF. The CDR3 nucleotides are TGTGCCAGTAGTATAGATCTCGGACAGGGAATGAACACTGAAGCTTTCTTT.

The chain uses TRBV10-1 and TRBJ1-3; D remains unclear. The CDR3 loop spans 12 amino acids. Germline loops: CDR1 WNHNN, CDR2 SYGVQD (reference sequence). Trimming left V 11 bases short and J 0 bases short, with 8 bases between. The chain's CDR3 is CASQDSGNTIYF. In nucleotides, the CDR3 is TGCGCCTCCCAGGACTCTGGAAACACCATATATTTT.

As to this clone: The junction departs from germline at one end; a sequencing error may be responsible. The rearrangement links TRBV27 to TRBJ2-5; 12 nucleotides align to TRBD2. The tail of the sequence fits TRBJ2-7 better, so the J call may be wrong. This CDR3 comprises 15 residues. The germline gives CDR1 MNHEY, CDR2 SMNVEV (reference sequence). The CDR3 loop is CASSVSSGRVTEQYF. The CDR3 nucleotides are TGTGCCAGCAGTGTATCTAGCGGGAGGGTTACCGAGCAGTACTTC.

This clone was detected only a few times. CDR3 in DNA: TGCAGCGTTGGAGGGGGCTATGGCTACACCTTC. Its protein is CSVGGGYGYTF. This chain connects TRBV29-1 to TRBJ1-2; D is possibly TRBD1 (6 bases). CDR3 length: 11 residues. Germline V CDR1 and CDR2: SQVTM, ANQGSEA. Deletions cut 4 bases from V and 4 bases from J, with 7 bases between.

V is TRBV5-5 and J is TRBJ2-1; a possible D gene is TRBD2 (5 bases). V shed 0 bases and J shed 7 bases, with 11 bases lying between them. Germline V gene sequence: CDR1 SGHKS, CDR2 YYEKEE (reference sequence). This CDR3 has 14 residues. The CDR3 loop is CASSLGTPPNEQFF. The CDR3 DNA reads TGTGCCAGCAGCTTGGGGACTCCCCCTAATGAGCAGTTCTTC.